Here is one T cell receptor beta chain with its context. The record originates from a study of PD-L1 blockade in urothelial cancer. Study-level information: Investigators checked blood 3 weeks (second dose) and 6 weeks after treatment start.

As to time point: pretreatment peripheral blood. The germline V gene encodes CDR1 SEHNR and CDR2 FQNEAQ (reference sequence). J was trimmed by 4 bases and V by 5 bases; bases with no gene match: 10. There are 17 residues in the CDR3. Method: immunoSEQ multiplex PCR; TCRdb's copy keeps in-frame clones and lacks some. The table has approximately 70,000 clones, 84% seen once. The chain employs TRBV7-9 and TRBJ2-3; 12 nucleotides match TRBD1. The origin of this receptor is a woman in her 70s with urothelial cancer. This specimen consisted of PBMCs, obtained around atezolizumab (anti-PD-L1) treatment. The CDR3: CASSLRPGQGAADTQYF. The CDR3 DNA reads as TGTGCCAGCAGCCTAAGGCCGGGACAGGGGGCGGCAGATACGCAGTATTTT.